The 29 T cell receptor beta chains presented below share a single source sample, sequenced in a study of regulatory T cells in long-lasting Graves disease. Time point reported: newly diagnosed GD, antithyroid drugs for less than 3 months. PBMC RNA served as the TCR library source. CDR3 regions were amplified by Arm-PCR using iRepertoire HTBI primers to build TCR beta libraries. TCRdb fed the multiplex PCR reads into MiXCR, producing one record per CDR3 protein. The data hold roughly 610,000 distinct CDR3 sequences, with less than 20% observed a single time. These data also featured in a second study, about T cells in Graves' hyperthyroidism and ophthalmopathy.

The specimen comprised peripheral blood mononuclear cells (PBMCs), sampled at new diagnosis, from a patient treated with antithyroid drugs. Receptors originate from a woman in her 30s with Graves disease.

V is TRBV10-3 and J is TRBJ2-3; 12 bases align to TRBD1. The V gene end was trimmed by 6 bases and the J gene end by 2 bases; junction bases not matched to a gene: 9. This CDR3 contains 17 residues. Germline V gene lookup returns CDR1 ENHRY and CDR2 SYGVKD. The CDR3 loop is CAISRGQGALFTDTQYF. As DNA, the CDR3 is TGTGCCATCAGCCGGGGACAGGGGGCGCTTTTCACAGATACGCAGTATTTT.

The chain couples TRBV6-1 to TRBJ2-7; TRBD1 might be the D (6 bases). The V gene lost 8 bases and the J gene lost 5 bases, with 25 bases spanning the gap. There are 16 residues in the CDR3. Germline CDR1 is MNHNS and CDR2 is SASEGT. The CDR3 DNA sequence: TGTGCCAGCGCCGCCACAGGGAGATTAGGGAGACACGAGCAGTACTTC. It is translated as CASAATGRLGRHEQYF.

This clonotype was detected many times. The chain is built from TRBV7-8 and TRBJ2-2, with D uncertain. CDR3 length equals 15 residues. Looked up from germline, CDR1 is SGHVS and CDR2 is FQNEAQ. V was pared by 8 bases and J by 3 bases, with 16 bases between. CDR3 in amino acids: CASDAPGTHTGELFF. CDR3 sequence (DNA): TGTGCCAGCGACGCGCCGGGTACCCACACCGGGGAGCTGTTTTTT.

This clonotype occurred a few times. V gene TRBV7-9 combines with J gene TRBJ2-4, with D perhaps TRBD1 or TRBD2 (6 bases each). Trimming removed 3 bases at V and 2 bases at J, with 8 bases between. CDR3 length equals 14 residues. CDR1 SEHNR and CDR2 FQNEAQ come from the germline V gene (reference sequence). The CDR3 reads CASSLGGPKNIQYF. The CDR3 DNA is TGTGCCAGCAGCTTGGGGGGCCCCAAAAACATTCAGTACTTC.

This clonotype has ten or more counts. The genes are TRBV6-1 and TRBJ2-7; 12 bases fit TRBD2. V shed 6 bases and J 0 bases; nucleotides not matched to a gene: 0. Germline assignment: CDR1 MNHNS and CDR2 SASEGT. The CDR3 extends over 14 amino acids. This CDR3 is CASRTSGSSYEQYF. The DNA of the CDR3 is TGTGCCAGCAGGACTAGCGGGAGCTCCTACGAGCAGTACTTC.

The chain joins TRBV6-2 or TRBV6-3 to TRBJ1-2; D unresolved. V was cut by 2 bases and J by 1 base, with 11 bases left in between. This CDR3 is 15 amino acids long. Germline CDR1 MNHEY, CDR2 SVGEGT. Written as DNA, the CDR3 is TGTGCCAGCAGTTACGGTACAGACCTTAACTATGGCTACACCTTC. Encoded protein: CASSYGTDLNYGYTF.

Comment on this clonotype: The junction departs from the called germline gene at one end, perhaps through a read error. The J gene is TRBJ2-2, the V gene TRBV30, with D perhaps being TRBD1 or TRBD2 (5 bases each). Germline CDR1 reads GTSNPN; CDR2 reads SVGIG (reference sequence). The CDR3 contains 15 residues. The CDR3 protein is CAWSRDGKGTRELFF. The DNA for the CDR3 is TGTGCCTGGAGTCGGGACGGGAAAGGCACCAGGGAGCTGTTTTTT.

The chain combines TRBV6-5 with TRBJ2-1; 9 bases fit TRBD2. Germline V gene lookup returns CDR1 MNHEY and CDR2 SVGAGI. Germline trimming cut 4 bases from V and 7 bases from J; bases unmatched to any gene: 8. The CDR3 loop spans 15 amino acids. The CDR3 DNA sequence: TGTGCCAGCAGTTTTAGAGCGGGAGGTGGAAATGAGCAGTTCTTC. It translates to CASSFRAGGGNEQFF.

The sample holds many counts of this clonotype. This chain connects TRBV2 to TRBJ1-4; D unclear. The CDR3 contains 12 residues. In germline, CDR1 is SNHLY, CDR2 FYNNEI. V lost 4 bases and J lost 6, with 6 bases in between. The CDR3 DNA sequence: TGTGCCAGCAGTGGGTATTATGAAAAACTGTTTTTT. Translated, it gives CASSGYYEKLFF.

This clonotype was recorded a few times. With a far larger clone one base away, a read error is the likely cause. The CDR3 coding sequence is TGTGCCAGCAGCACCCCTCAAGTGGTCCCAACTAATGAAAAACTGTTTTTT. This encodes CASSTPQVVPTNEKLFF. V is TRBV7-3 and J is TRBJ1-4; D not resolved. The CDR3 has 17 residues. The germline CDR1 and CDR2 sequences are SGHTA and FQGTGA. The V and J ends lost 5 bases and 0 bases respectively, with 16 bases between them.

This clonotype was detected ten times or more. A read error may produce the germline difference seen at one junction end. V is TRBV7-7 and J is TRBJ2-2; D call uncertain. This CDR3 contains 13 residues. Germline loops: CDR1 SSHAT, CDR2 FNYEAQ (reference sequence). The CDR3 region is CASSFLGTGELFF. In DNA, the CDR3 is TGTGCTAGCAGCTTTTTGGGAACCGGGGAGCTGTTTTTT.

There are many counts of this clonotype. This chain connects TRBV12-3 or TRBV12-4 to TRBJ1-1; D gene ambiguous. The CDR3 is made up of 13 amino acids. V was pared by 5 bases and J by 7 bases, with 14 bases between. The chain's CDR3 is CASSQKASREAFF. The CDR3 bases are TGTGCCAGCAGTCAGAAAGCCAGCCGTGAAGCTTTCTTT.

This clonotype was counted between two and nine times. The chain joins TRBV6-1 to TRBJ1-3; no firm D call. V lost 8 bases and J 0 bases, leaving 8 bases between the germline ends. The CDR3 spans 13 residues. The V gene's germline CDR1 is MNHNS and CDR2 SASEGT. Here the CDR3 DNA reads TGTGCCAGCCCAGTGAGCTCTGGAAACACCATATATTTT. This sequence encodes CASPVSSGNTIYF.

The chain employs TRBV2 and TRBJ2-2, with D possibly being TRBD1 (6 bases). This CDR3 is built from 15 residues. CDR1 and CDR2 (germline): SNHLY, FYNNEI. The V end lost 6 bases, the J end lost 4 bases, and 15 bases lay between the germline ends. The CDR3 region has the DNA TGTGCCAGCAGCGCGCATCCAGGGGTCACCGGGGAGCTGTTTTTT. Translated, it gives CASSAHPGVTGELFF. Complete variable domain (other parts from reference TRBV2 and TRBJ2-2): EPEVTQTPSHQVTQMGQEVILRCVPISNHLYFYWYRQILGQKVEFLVSFYNNEISEKSEIFDDQFSVERPDGSNFTLKIRSTKLEDSAMYFCASSAHPGVTGELFFGEGSRLTVL.

This clonotype was detected many times. The chain recombines TRBV2 with TRBJ2-1; possible D gene TRBD1, 6 bases. The CDR3 totals 12 residues. V dropped 4 bases and J dropped 10 bases, with 11 bases sitting between them. From germline, CDR1 is SNHLY and CDR2 FYNNEI. The CDR3 reads CASSGGPGEQFF. Here the CDR3 DNA reads TGTGCCAGCAGTGGGGGGCCAGGGGAGCAGTTCTTC.

A few counts support this clonotype. This chain joins TRBV30 and TRBJ1-6; no definite D call. From germline, CDR1 is GTSNPN and CDR2 SVGIG (reference sequence). Trimming removed 1 base from V and 14 bases from J, with 9 bases in between. The CDR3 contains 11 residues. The CDR3 nucleotides read TGTGCCTGGAGTGGAACCTCCGCCCTCCACTTT. As protein: CAWSGTSALHF.

Only a few counts were recorded for this clonotype. This chain uses TRBV3-1 with TRBJ2-2; 7 bases fit TRBD2. Germline V gene data show CDR1 as LGHDT and CDR2 as YNNKEL (reference sequence). CDR3 length: 15 amino acids. Trimming cost V 1 base and J 6 bases; bases outside gene matches: 5. The CDR3 is CASSQGTSVPGELFF. CDR3 bases: TGTGCCAGCAGCCAAGGAACTAGCGTGCCCGGGGAGCTGTTTTTT.

CDR3 coding DNA: TGTGCCAGCGGGCCTGGTGGAAACCCTAGCACAGATACGCAGTATTTT. Amino acids: CASGPGGNPSTDTQYF. J is TRBJ2-3 and V is TRBV9; D ambiguous. Germline V gives CDR1 SGDLS, CDR2 YYNGEE. Trimming took off 7 bases at V and 0 bases at J, with 18 bases between the two ends. CDR3 length: 16 residues.

This clonotype showed up many times. The rearrangement joins TRBV3-1 to TRBJ1-1; maybe TRBD1 (5 bases). This CDR3 region has 12 residues. Germline assignment: CDR1 LGHDT and CDR2 YNNKEL (reference sequence). The V and J ends lost 1 base and 11 bases respectively, with 11 bases between them. CDR3 residues: CASSQGVGVAFF. In nucleotides, the CDR3 is TGTGCCAGCAGCCAAGGGGTAGGGGTCGCTTTCTTT.

Of note for this clonotype: This may be a read error: a much more frequent sequence differs by one nucleotide. The rearrangement links TRBV28 to TRBJ2-3; 7 nucleotides agree with TRBD1. V dropped 4 bases and J dropped 8; count of bases not matched to a gene: 12. Germline V gene sequence: CDR1 MDHEN, CDR2 SYDVKM. The CDR3 covers 15 residues. The CDR3 spells CASSCGRGIPGTQYF. CDR3 in DNA: TGTGCCAGCAGTTGTGGCAGGGGGATTCCCGGTACGCAGTATTTT.

This clonotype was observed a few times. V is TRBV20-1 and J is TRBJ1-1; D is uncertain. The CDR3 is made up of 13 amino acids. The V gene's germline CDR1 is DFQATT and CDR2 SNEGSKA (reference sequence). V was clipped by 7 bases and J by 5 bases, with 17 bases between them. In DNA form, the CDR3 reads TGCAGTGTCTGGGAGGGAAGTTTTACTGAAGCTTTCTTT. The encoded protein is CSVWEGSFTEAFF.

The sample holds a few counts of this clonotype. This sequence joins TRBV9 and TRBJ2-5, with D tentatively TRBD2 (5 bases). The CDR3 loop spans 15 amino acids. The V end lost 0 bases, the J end lost 4 bases, and 13 bases lay between the germline ends. In germline, CDR1 is SGDLS, CDR2 YYNGEE. CDR3 in DNA: TGTGCCAGCAGCGTAGGGCCCGCGGGCTCAGAGACCCAGTACTTC. Translating gives CASSVGPAGSETQYF.

This clonotype was counted ten times or more. The chain has TRBV27 and TRBJ2-1, with D perhaps assigned TRBD1 or TRBD2 (6 bases each). The V end was cut by 4 bases, the J end by 6 bases, with 19 bases between. Germline V gene sequence: CDR1 MNHEY, CDR2 SMNVEV (reference sequence). The CDR3 is 16 amino acids. Here the CDR3 DNA reads TGTGCCAGCAGTTCACAGGGAGGTATTCGAAGCAATGAGCAGTTCTTC. This encodes CASSSQGGIRSNEQFF.

This clonotype was picked up a small number of times. V is TRBV12-3 or TRBV12-4 and J is TRBJ1-6; perhaps TRBD1 as D (6 bases). This CDR3 contains 15 residues. Between the trimmed V and J ends, which lost 7 bases and 9 bases, there was a span of 19 bases. CDR3 DNA sequence: TGTGCCAGCACCTTGGAGGGGGGGAGTACTTCACCCCTCCACTTT. It yields the protein CASTLEGGSTSPLHF.

This clonotype was observed at least ten times. The V and J genes are TRBV6-1 and TRBJ1-5; D possibly corresponds to TRBD1 (5 bases). CDR3 length: 15 residues. V lost 5 bases and J lost 7, with 18 bases in between. Per the germline V gene, CDR1 is MNHNS and CDR2 is SASEGT. CDR3 DNA sequence: TGTGCCAGCAGTCGGGGCCAGGGAGGGTTCCAGCCCCAGCATTTT. Its protein product is CASSRGQGGFQPQHF.

At least ten counts were recorded for this clonotype. The chain uses TRBV11-3 and TRBJ1-1, with 7 nucleotides matching TRBD1. The germline V gene encodes CDR1 SGHNT and CDR2 YENEEA. J gave up 3 bases and V 2 bases, and 9 bases lay outside the gene matches. This CDR3 spans 16 amino acids. CDR3 protein: CASSLSQGVDDTEAFF. DNA for the CDR3: TGTGCCAGCAGCTTAAGTCAGGGGGTGGACGACACTGAAGCTTTCTTT.

This clonotype was detected only a few times. This chain's CDR3 is CATSDRIEEDTQYF. CDR3 nucleotides: TGTGCCACCAGCGACAGGATTGAGGAAGATACGCAGTATTTT. V is TRBV15 and J is TRBJ2-3, with D maybe TRBD1 (6 bases). CDR3 size: 14 residues. Trimming removed 5 bases from V and 5 bases from J, with 14 bases in between. Per germline, CDR1 LNHNV and CDR2 YYDKDF (reference sequence).

For this clonotype: It may be a read error: a sequence one base away is much more abundant. The chain carries TRBV7-2 and TRBJ2-2; either TRBD1 or TRBD2 may supply D (5 bases each). Germline lookup yields CDR1 SGHTA and CDR2 FQGNSA. The CDR3 is 16 amino acids. Deletions cut 2 bases from V and 3 bases from J, with 13 bases between. In DNA form, the CDR3 reads TGTGCCAGCAGCTTAAATTACAGGCGGGACACCGGGGAGCTGTTTTTT. Translating it yields CASSLNYRRDTGELFF.

This clonotype was recorded a few times. The rearrangement joins TRBV5-1 to TRBJ2-2; D not certain. Trimming pared 0 bases from V and 2 bases from J, leaving 11 bases between. Germline V gene lookup returns CDR1 SGHRS and CDR2 YFSETQ. CDR3 length equals 16 residues. The CDR3 is CASSLALYLNTGELFF. As DNA, the CDR3 is TGCGCCAGCAGCTTGGCGTTGTATTTAAACACCGGGGAGCTGTTTTTT.